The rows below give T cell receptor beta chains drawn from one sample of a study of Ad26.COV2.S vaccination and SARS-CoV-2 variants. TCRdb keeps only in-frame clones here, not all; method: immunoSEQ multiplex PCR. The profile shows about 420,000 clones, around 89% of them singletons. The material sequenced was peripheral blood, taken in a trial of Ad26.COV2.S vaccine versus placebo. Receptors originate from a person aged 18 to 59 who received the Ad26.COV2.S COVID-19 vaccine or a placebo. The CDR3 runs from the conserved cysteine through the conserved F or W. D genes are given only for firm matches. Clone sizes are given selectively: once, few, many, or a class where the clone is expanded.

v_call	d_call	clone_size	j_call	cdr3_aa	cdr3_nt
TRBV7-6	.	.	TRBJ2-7	CASSLAETYEQYF	TGTGCCAGCAGCTTGGCTGAAACCTACGAGCAGTACTTC
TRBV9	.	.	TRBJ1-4	CASSVGEGLGEKLFF	TGTGCCAGCAGCGTAGGGGAGGGGCTGGGTGAAAAACTGTTTTTT
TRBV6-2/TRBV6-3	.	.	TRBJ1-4	CASSYLQGYEKLFF	TGTGCCAGCAGTTATCTACAGGGCTATGAAAAACTGTTTTTT
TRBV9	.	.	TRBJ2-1	CASSVQGSYNEQFF	TGTGCCAGCAGCGTCCAGGGCTCCTACAATGAGCAGTTCTTC
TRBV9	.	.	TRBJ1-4	CASSVDPANEKLFF	TGTGCCAGCAGCGTAGATCCGGCGAATGAAAAACTGTTTTTT
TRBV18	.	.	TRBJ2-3	CASTDDKGLPTDTQYF	TGTGCCAGCACAGATGATAAGGGGCTACCCACAGATACGCAGTATTTT
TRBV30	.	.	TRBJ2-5	CAWMLEGHPQETQYF	TGTGCCTGGATGCTGGAGGGACACCCCCAAGAGACCCAGTACTTC
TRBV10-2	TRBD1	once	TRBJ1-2	CASSLYGTAGGYTF	TGCGCCAGCAGCCTATACGGGACAGCAGGCGGCTACACCTTC
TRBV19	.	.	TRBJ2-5	CASRATQAGTQYF	TGTGCCAGTAGGGCGACCCAGGCGGGGACCCAGTACTTC
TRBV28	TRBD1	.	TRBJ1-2	CASLDRADYGYTF	TGTGCCAGCCTGGACAGGGCGGACTATGGCTACACCTTC
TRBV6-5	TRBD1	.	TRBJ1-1	CASRDRGRLNTEAFF	TGTGCCAGCAGGGACAGGGGGCGCCTTAACACTGAAGCTTTCTTT
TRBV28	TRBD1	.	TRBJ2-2	CASSPGGLNTGELFF	TGTGCCAGCAGTCCAGGGGGCTTAAACACCGGGGAGCTGTTTTTT
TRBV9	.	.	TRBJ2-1	CASSRGTVYVNEQFF	TGTGCCAGCAGCCGGGGGACAGTCTATGTCAATGAGCAGTTCTTC
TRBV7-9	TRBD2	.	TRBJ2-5	CASSLVQRGRETQYF	TGTGCCAGCAGCTTAGTGCAGCGGGGTAGGGAGACCCAGTACTTC
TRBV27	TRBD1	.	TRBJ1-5	CASRLTGGNYQPQHF	TGTGCCAGCAGATTGACAGGGGGGAACTATCAGCCCCAGCATTTT
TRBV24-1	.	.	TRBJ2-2	CATSDLRGELFF	TGTGCCACCAGTGATTTGAGAGGGGAGCTGTTTTTT
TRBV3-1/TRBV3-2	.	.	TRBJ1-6	CASSPRALRGNSPLHF	TGTGCCAGCAGCCCCCGGGCCCTACGCGGGAATTCACCCCTCCACTTT
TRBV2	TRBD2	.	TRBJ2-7	CASSEFTSGGTSSYEQYF	TGTGCCAGCAGTGAGTTTACTAGCGGGGGGACAAGCTCCTACGAGCAGTACTTC
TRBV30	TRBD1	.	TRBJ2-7	CAWSLGTGGEQYF	TGTGCCTGGAGCCTGGGGACAGGGGGCGAGCAGTACTTC
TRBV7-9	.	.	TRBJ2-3	CASSQTDTQYF	TGTGCCAGCAGCCAAACAGATACGCAGTATTTT
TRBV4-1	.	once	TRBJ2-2	CASSLPPDGDTGELFF	TGCGCCAGCAGCCTCCCCCCGGACGGAGACACCGGGGAGCTGTTTTTT
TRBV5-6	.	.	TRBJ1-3	CASSLLETGSGNTIYF	TGTGCCAGCAGCTTGCTTGAGACGGGCTCTGGAAACACCATATATTTT
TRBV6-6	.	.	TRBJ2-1	CASSYSSRRDEQFF	TGTGCCAGCAGTTACTCAAGTAGGCGGGATGAGCAGTTCTTC
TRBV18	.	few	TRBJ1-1	CASSPRESNEAFF	TGTGCCAGCTCACCACGGGAATCAAATGAAGCTTTCTTT
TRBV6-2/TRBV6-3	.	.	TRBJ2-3	CASSRASTGADTQYF	TGTGCCAGCAGCCGCGCTAGCACGGGTGCAGATACGCAGTATTTT
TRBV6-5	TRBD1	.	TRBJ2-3	CASRRTGGLDTQYF	TGTGCCAGCAGACGGACAGGGGGCTTGGATACGCAGTATTTT
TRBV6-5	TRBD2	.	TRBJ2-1	CASNLAVAAYNEQFF	TGTGCCAGCAACCTAGCGGTGGCCGCCTACAATGAGCAGTTCTTC
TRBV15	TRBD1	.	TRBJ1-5	CATSRDPGTGVRHF	TGTGCCACCAGCAGAGATCCCGGGACAGGGGTTAGGCATTTT
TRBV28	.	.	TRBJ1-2	CASSFRGYTF	TGTGCCAGCAGTTTTAGGGGCTACACCTTC
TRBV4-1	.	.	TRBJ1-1	CASSQDRQGNTEAFF	TGCGCCAGCAGCCAAGATAGGCAGGGTAACACTGAAGCTTTCTTT
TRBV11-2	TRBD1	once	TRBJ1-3	CASSLRTGIGNTIYF	TGTGCCAGCAGCTTGAGGACAGGGATAGGAAACACCATATATTTT
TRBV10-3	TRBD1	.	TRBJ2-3	CAISPQGARADTQYF	TGTGCCATCAGTCCACAGGGGGCTCGGGCAGATACGCAGTATTTT
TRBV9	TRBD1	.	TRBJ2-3	CASSVGQGADTQYF	TGTGCCAGCAGCGTAGGACAGGGAGCAGATACGCAGTATTTT
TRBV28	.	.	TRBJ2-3	CASSFLPPTQAGVTDTQYF	TGTGCCAGCAGCTTCCTCCCCCCGACCCAAGCCGGGGTAACAGATACGCAGTATTTT
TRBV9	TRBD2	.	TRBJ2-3	CASSPWTSGGPGDTQYF	TGTGCCAGCAGCCCTTGGACTAGCGGGGGCCCCGGAGATACGCAGTATTTT
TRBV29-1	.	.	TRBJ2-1	CSVEEASRVYEQFF	TGCAGCGTTGAAGAGGCTAGTAGAGTCTATGAGCAGTTCTTC
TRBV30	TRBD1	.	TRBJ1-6	CAWSVPDRGNSPLHF	TGTGCCTGGAGTGTACCAGACAGGGGTAATTCACCCCTCCACTTT
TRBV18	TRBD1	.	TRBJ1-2	CASSPNPGQSTYGYTF	TGTGCCAGCTCACCGAATCCGGGACAGTCGACCTATGGCTACACCTTC
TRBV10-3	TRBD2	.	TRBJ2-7	CATRTGLAGFEQYF	TGTGCCACCCGTACGGGACTAGCGGGTTTCGAGCAGTACTTC
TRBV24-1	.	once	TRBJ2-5	CATSDADSQETQYF	TGTGCCACCAGTGATGCGGACAGTCAAGAGACCCAGTACTTC
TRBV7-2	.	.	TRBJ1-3	CASSTGHRGDTIYF	TGTGCCAGCAGCACCGGACACCGGGGTGACACCATATATTTT
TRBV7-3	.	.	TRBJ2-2	CASSLTPGRNTGELFF	TGTGCCAGCAGCTTAACTCCAGGCCGTAACACCGGGGAGCTGTTTTTT
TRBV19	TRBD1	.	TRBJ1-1	CASTVRTGESTEAFF	TGTGCCAGTACGGTAAGGACAGGGGAGTCCACTGAAGCTTTCTTT
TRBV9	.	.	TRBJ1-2	CASSVAGEGYGYTF	TGTGCCAGCAGCGTAGCCGGGGAGGGCTATGGCTACACCTTC
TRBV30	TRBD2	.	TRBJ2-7	CASGGTFRGYEQYF	TGTGCCTCCGGGGGGACTTTTAGGGGCTACGAGCAGTACTTC
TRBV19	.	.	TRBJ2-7	CASSIVKGGEQYF	TGTGCCAGTAGTATAGTTAAGGGGGGCGAGCAGTACTTC
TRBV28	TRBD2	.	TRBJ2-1	CASSGAGGRNEQFF	TGTGCCAGCAGTGGAGCGGGGGGTCGAAATGAGCAGTTCTTC
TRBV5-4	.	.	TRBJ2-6	CASSPGQRRSGANVLTF	TGTGCCAGCAGCCCTGGACAGCGCCGCTCTGGGGCCAACGTCCTGACTTTC
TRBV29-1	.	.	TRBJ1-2	CSVEVGPKYGYTF	TGCAGCGTTGAAGTGGGACCAAAATATGGCTACACCTTC
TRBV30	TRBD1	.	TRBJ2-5	CAQRDRGQETQYF	TGTGCCCAACGGGACAGGGGCCAAGAGACCCAGTACTTC
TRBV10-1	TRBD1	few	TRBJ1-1	CASSGQGSTEAFF	TGCGCCAGCAGTGGACAGGGAAGCACTGAAGCTTTCTTT
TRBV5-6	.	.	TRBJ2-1	CASSLVGQFEFF	TGTGCCAGCAGCTTAGTAGGGCAGTTTGAGTTCTTC
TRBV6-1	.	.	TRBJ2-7	CASSNSPGPYEQYF	TGTGCCAGCAGTAACTCCCCAGGACCCTACGAGCAGTACTTC
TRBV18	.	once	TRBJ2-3	CASSLNTGTDTQYF	TGTGCCAGCTCACTTAACACAGGGACAGATACGCAGTATTTT
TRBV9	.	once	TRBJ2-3	CASSNEKIPRYTDTQYF	TGTGCCAGCAGCAACGAAAAGATACCTCGTTACACAGATACGCAGTATTTT
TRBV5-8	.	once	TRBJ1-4	CASSLWADPEKLFF	TGTGCCAGCAGCTTGTGGGCAGACCCAGAAAAACTGTTTTTT
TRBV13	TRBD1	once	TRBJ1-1	CASSEDREGTEAFF	TGTGCCAGCAGCGAGGACAGGGAGGGCACTGAAGCTTTCTTT
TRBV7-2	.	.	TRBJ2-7	CASSLRGEVYEQYF	TGTGCCAGCAGCTTACGTGGCGAAGTTTACGAGCAGTACTTC
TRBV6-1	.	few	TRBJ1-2	CASSEGLTYGYTF	TGTGCCAGCAGTGAAGGACTGACCTATGGCTACACCTTC
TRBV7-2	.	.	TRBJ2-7	CASSLSGESYEQYF	TGTGCCAGCAGCTTGTCGGGGGAGTCCTACGAGCAGTACTTC